The clone carrying this TCR beta chain was detected only a few times. No antigen is known for it. These data are taken from a study of T-cell reconstitution after alpha-beta-depleted transplantation in children. Overall study results and limits: Recipient T cells and thymic progenitors that survived gave rise to the high TCRbeta diversity observed at day 60 in some patients. Reported findings indicate that, about two months after transplant, alpha-beta T cells came from several hundred expanded clones, which were derived from non-depleted graft cells.

For TCRbeta, the library was prepared with unique molecular identifiers. TCRdb reprocessed the PCR reads with MiXCR, giving one entry per CDR3 protein. The sample records about 980,000 distinct CDR3 sequences, about 31% being singletons. The V end lost 0 bases, the J end lost 6 bases, and 15 bases lay between the germline ends. The CDR3 length is 15 residues. Looked up from germline, CDR1 is SGHRS and CDR2 is YFSETQ. The receptor's source is a boy younger than two who had a stem cell transplant for SCID, so the T cells may come from the graft donor. The starting material was PBMCs, mostly from graft donor cells, obtained 360 days after TCRalphabeta/CD19-depleted stem cell transplant. The chain links TRBV5-1 to TRBJ1-2, with D hard to call. Here the CDR3 reads CASSLVRGRTHGYTF. DNA of the CDR3: TGCGCCAGCAGCTTGGTCCGGGGTCGGACCCATGGCTACACCTTC.